This is a list of T cell receptor beta chains from one sample in a study of blood T cell repertoires in COVID-19. Profiled with immunoSEQ multiplex PCR; TCRdb holds only in-frame clones, not every one. The data show about 210,000 clones, about 91% seen once. Sequencing input: peripheral blood. These receptors all stem from a middle-aged woman with acute or convalescent COVID-19. CDR3s include the opening cysteine and the closing phenylalanine or tryptophan. The D gene is left open where the match is weak. The size entry is marked missing in some rows and otherwise reads once, few, many or a size class.

clone size | J gene | V gene | D gene | CDR3 DNA | CDR3 protein
NA | TRBJ1-2 | TRBV5-4 | NA | TGTGCCAGCAGCTTGGAATACAGGGATAACTATGGCTACACCTTC | CASSLEYRDNYGYTF
NA | TRBJ2-1 | TRBV7-9 | TRBD2 | TGTGCCAGCAGCTTAGTTGTAGCGGGAGACTACAATGAGCAGTTCTTC | CASSLVVAGDYNEQFF
NA | TRBJ1-1 | TRBV5-1 | TRBD1 | TGCGCCAGCAGCTTGGTTTATCTGGGACAGCCAGAAGCTTTCTTT | CASSLVYLGQPEAFF
NA | TRBJ1-4 | TRBV10-3 | TRBD1 | TGTGCCATCAGTGATCCGGGGACAGACAGAAAACTGTTTTTT | CAISDPGTDRKLFF
NA | TRBJ1-6 | TRBV6-1 | TRBD1 | TGTGCCAGCAGTGCTAAGACAGGGGGCTATAATTCACCCCTCCACTTT | CASSAKTGGYNSPLHF
NA | TRBJ1-2 | TRBV11-2 | NA | TGTGCCAGCAGACTAGCTAACTATGGCTACACCTTC | CASRLANYGYTF
NA | TRBJ1-3 | TRBV5-1 | NA | TGCGCCAGCAGCCCCGGTTCTGACACCATATATTTT | CASSPGSDTIYF
NA | TRBJ2-2 | TRBV4-1 | NA | TGCGCCAGCAGCCAAGCGAGCACCGGGGAGCTGTTTTTT | CASSQASTGELFF
few | TRBJ2-2 | TRBV24-1 | TRBD1 | TGTGCCACCAGTGATTTGTACGGACAGGGCCCGAACACCGGGGAGCTGTTTTTT | CATSDLYGQGPNTGELFF
once | TRBJ2-6 | TRBV3-1/TRBV3-2 | TRBD1 | TGTGCCAGCAGCCGGACAGGGGGTTCCTCTGGGGCCAACGTCCTGACTTTC | CASSRTGGSSGANVLTF
NA | TRBJ1-2 | TRBV11-2 | TRBD1 | TGTGCCAGCAGCTTAAGCAGACAGGGGGGTAGCGGCTACACCTTC | CASSLSRQGGSGYTF
NA | TRBJ1-2 | TRBV18 | TRBD1 | TGTGCCAGCTCACCACCTATCCAAGACAGGGGCGGGGGCTACACCTTC | CASSPPIQDRGGGYTF
NA | TRBJ1-1 | TRBV9 | NA | TGTGCCAGCAGCCCGGGACTGATAGCCACTGAAGCTTTCTTT | CASSPGLIATEAFF
NA | TRBJ1-1 | TRBV5-4 | NA | TGTGCCAGCAGCCCCCATGGGGCAGGGCAGAACACTGAAGCTTTCTTT | CASSPHGAGQNTEAFF
NA | TRBJ1-1 | TRBV19 | NA | TGTGCCAGTAGCAATGGGGGCAGGGATGAGCCTGAAGCTTTCTTT | CASSNGGRDEPEAFF
NA | TRBJ1-2 | TRBV19 | NA | TGTGCCAGTAGTATACATGGGGCTATCTATGGCTACACCTTC | CASSIHGAIYGYTF
NA | TRBJ1-1 | TRBV7-9 | NA | TGTGCCAGCAGCTTTGAGGGATTAAGGACTGAAGCTTTCTTT | CASSFEGLRTEAFF
NA | TRBJ2-5 | TRBV5-1 | NA | TGCGCCAGCAGCCCTAGGGGGTTCAGCCAAGAGACCCAGTACTTC | CASSPRGFSQETQYF
once | TRBJ1-5 | TRBV12-5 | TRBD1 | TGTGCTAGTGGTTTCTTACGACAGGGTAGCAATCAGCCCCAGCATTTT | CASGFLRQGSNQPQHF
NA | TRBJ1-2 | TRBV30 | TRBD1 | TGTGCCTGGGGACAGGGTAACTATGGCTACACCTTC | CAWGQGNYGYTF
NA | TRBJ1-5 | TRBV19 | TRBD1 | TGTGCCACCTCGGGACAGGGGGGCAATCAGCCCCAGCATTTT | CATSGQGGNQPQHF
NA | TRBJ1-2 | TRBV5-4 | TRBD1 | TGTGCCAGCAGCGCAAAACAGGGGGTTCTCTATGGCTACACCTTC | CASSAKQGVLYGYTF
once | TRBJ2-3 | TRBV24-1 | NA | TGTGCCACCAGTCCTTCTAGCGGCACAGATACGCAGTATTTT | CATSPSSGTDTQYF
NA | TRBJ1-1 | TRBV6-5 | TRBD1 | TGTGCCAGCAGTCCGGGACAGGGGGTTATTGAAGCTTTCTTT | CASSPGQGVIEAFF
NA | TRBJ1-5 | TRBV2 | NA | TGTGCCAGCAGTGGAAGACATGCCAGCAATCAGCCCCAGCATTTT | CASSGRHASNQPQHF
NA | TRBJ1-2 | TRBV6-6 | TRBD1 | TGTGCCAGCAGTTACAGGACAGGGAATAAGGGCTACACCTTC | CASSYRTGNKGYTF
NA | TRBJ1-2 | TRBV19 | NA | TGTGCCAGTTGCCCCCCCCCGGGGTCTAACTATGGCTACACCTTC | CASCPPPGSNYGYTF
once | TRBJ1-2 | TRBV19 | NA | TGTGCCAGTAGTATTCCAGGGGCTAACTATGGCTACACCTTC | CASSIPGANYGYTF
NA | TRBJ2-5 | TRBV2 | TRBD2 | TGTGCCAGTCGAAGACTAGCGGGGGGGCTGGAGACCCAGTACTTC | CASRRLAGGLETQYF
NA | TRBJ1-2 | TRBV2 | NA | TGTGCCAGCAGTTTCAGGGATCCCTATGGCTACACCTTC | CASSFRDPYGYTF
NA | TRBJ2-1 | TRBV5-1 | TRBD2 | TGCGCCAGCAGCACCGGACTAGCGGGGGGCTACAATGAGCAGTTCTTC | CASSTGLAGGYNEQFF
few | TRBJ2-3 | TRBV6-5 | NA | TGTGCCAGCAGTTTGGTAGTGACAGATACGCAGTATTTT | CASSLVVTDTQYF
NA | TRBJ1-6 | TRBV11-2 | TRBD1 | TGTGCCAGCAGCGGACAGGGGGCCAATTCACCCCTCCACTTT | CASSGQGANSPLHF
NA | TRBJ1-1 | TRBV7-2 | TRBD1 | TGTGCCAGCAGCTTAAGGTGGGGGGGACAGGGGAAAACTGAAGCTTTCTTT | CASSLRWGGQGKTEAFF
NA | TRBJ1-4 | TRBV27 | TRBD1 | TGTGCCAGCAGTTTAGGCGGACAGGGGGGAAAACTGTTTTTT | CASSLGGQGGKLFF
NA | TRBJ1-2 | TRBV6-6 | NA | TGTGCCAGCAGTTCGAGCGAAAACTATGGCTACACCTTC | CASSSSENYGYTF
NA | TRBJ2-3 | TRBV27 | TRBD1 | TGTGCCAGCAGTTTATCCCCCGGGACAGGGACAGATACGCAGTATTTT | CASSLSPGTGTDTQYF
few | TRBJ1-2 | TRBV6-5 | TRBD1 | TGTGCCAGCAGTTCGGGACAGGGGAGAGGCTACACCTTC | CASSSGQGRGYTF
NA | TRBJ2-1 | TRBV6-2/TRBV6-3 | NA | TGTGCCAGCCGCCTCAGGGGCTCCTACAATGAGCAGTTCTTC | CASRLRGSYNEQFF
NA | TRBJ1-1 | TRBV5-6 | NA | TGTGCCAGCAGCTTGGGGGGGCCGACTGAAGCTTTCTTT | CASSLGGPTEAFF